What follows are 27 T cell receptor beta chains derived from one specimen sequenced in a study of blood T cell repertoires in COVID-19. Sequenced by immunoSEQ multiplex PCR; TCRdb stores in-frame clones only, minus some. The sample contains around 99,000 clones, over 70% of which appear only once. Sequences were obtained from peripheral blood. Every receptor here comes from a man aged 45-65 years who had recovered from COVID-19.

The chain couples TRBV30 to TRBJ2-5; 12 positions agree with TRBD2. The V gene's germline CDR1 is GTSNPN and CDR2 SVGIG (reference sequence). This CDR3 region has 15 residues. Trimming at V came to 5 bases and at J to 4 bases, leaving 8 bases not matched to a gene. The CDR3 bases are TGTGCCTGGGACTTCCTAGCGGGGGGGCCAGAGACCCAGTACTTC. Encoded protein: CAWDFLAGGPETQYF.

This clone was seen just once. In DNA, the CDR3 is TGTGCCAGCAGCCATCCGACTAGCGGGGGCAGTCTCTACTTC. The encoded protein is CASSHPTSGGSLYF. This sequence joins TRBV3-1 (or the pseudogene TRBV3-2) and TRBJ2-7; 12 bases map to TRBD2. Trimming removed 3 bases from V and 13 bases from J; junction bases left unmatched: 10. CDR1 is LGHDT and CDR2 is YNNKEL in the germline V gene (reference sequence). This CDR3 contains 14 residues.

V is TRBV19 and J is TRBJ1-2, with D perhaps TRBD1 (6 bases). This CDR3 has 12 amino acids. V was cut by 7 bases and J by 5 bases, with 11 bases left in between. In germline, CDR1 is LNHDA, CDR2 SQIVND (reference sequence). The CDR3 DNA reads as TGTGCCAGTACCGCGGACAGATATGGCTACACCTTC. Residues: CASTADRYGYTF.

V is TRBV7-9 and J is TRBJ2-7, with TRBD1 as a possible D gene (5 bases). V lost 5 bases and J 6 bases, leaving 20 bases between the germline ends. The CDR3 is 15 amino acids. Germline CDR1 and CDR2: SEHNR and FQNEAQ (reference sequence). CDR3 sequence reads: CASSPRQGKLSEQYF. DNA for the CDR3: TGTGCCAGCAGCCCCCGGCAGGGAAAACTCTCCGAGCAGTACTTC.

This clone has just a few counts. This sequence joins TRBV28 and TRBJ1-5, with 7 nucleotides matching TRBD1. Germline trimming cut 10 bases from V and 7 bases from J; bases unmatched to any gene: 10. The CDR3 runs 13 residues. Germline CDR1 and CDR2: MDHEN and SYDVKM. As DNA, the CDR3 is TGTGCCACAAAGACAGGGAGAAAGCAGCCCCAGCATTTT. Encoded protein: CATKTGRKQPQHF.

A few counts support this clone. The rearrangement joins TRBV5-1 to TRBJ1-2; D not resolved. This CDR3 region has 15 residues. V was shortened by 4 bases and J by 2 bases, with 15 bases between the two germline ends. Per germline, CDR1 SGHRS and CDR2 YFSETQ. CDR3 coding DNA: TGCGCCAGCAGCGACGGGATCCAGCCAAACTATGGCTACACCTTC. Translation: CASSDGIQPNYGYTF.

This chain links TRBV5-1 with TRBJ2-5; D might be TRBD2 (6 bases). In germline, CDR1 is SGHRS, CDR2 YFSETQ. The CDR3 covers 17 residues. Trimming left V 3 bases short and J 6 bases short, with 24 bases between. DNA of the CDR3: TGCGCCAGCAGCTCCGAACGGGCGGGGATCGCAGCCCAGACCCAGTACTTC. Its translation: CASSSERAGIAAQTQYF.

This clone is deemed large. The chain is built from TRBV13 and TRBJ1-3; no clear D. The V and J ends lost 4 bases and 0 bases respectively, with 16 bases between them. The CDR3 spans 17 residues. Germline values: CDR1 PRHDT, CDR2 FYEKMQ (reference sequence). The CDR3 coding sequence is TGTGCCAGCAGCTCTCGGGATCCTCCTTCCTCTGGAAACACCATATATTTT. Protein sequence: CASSSRDPPSSGNTIYF.

V usage is TRBV21-1 and J usage is TRBJ1-1; the D call in the table, TRBD1, was not verified against the DNA. TRBV21-1 is given as a pseudogene. CDR3 length equals 15 residues. CDR3 sequence reads: CATNTFDRRNTEAFF. CDR3 coding DNA: TGTGCCACCAACACTTTCGACAGGAGGAACACTGAAGCTTTCTTT.

The chain is built from TRBV15 and TRBJ2-2; maybe TRBD2 (6 bases). Germline CDR1 is LNHNV and CDR2 is YYDKDF (reference sequence). V was trimmed by 3 bases and J by 1 base, leaving 9 bases between them. This CDR3 is 15 amino acids long. The CDR3 DNA reads as TGTGCCACCAGCAGGCAGGGACTGAACACCGGGGAGCTGTTTTTT. This gives the protein CATSRQGLNTGELFF.

The chain uses TRBV19 and TRBJ1-2; D gene uncertain. The V end lost 3 bases, the J end lost 8 bases, and 13 bases lay between the germline ends. The CDR3 runs 13 residues. The germline V gene has CDR1 LNHDA and CDR2 SQIVND (reference sequence). CDR3 in DNA: TGTGCCAGTAGTATTCTGGGGAGTCGCGGCTACACCTTC. It codes for CASSILGSRGYTF.

The chain uses TRBV5-4 and TRBJ2-7, with TRBD2 matching 8 bases. The V gene end was trimmed by 4 bases and the J gene end by 6 bases; junction bases not matched to a gene: 12. There are 15 residues in the CDR3. Germline V gene data show CDR1 as SGHNT and CDR2 as YYREEE (reference sequence). CDR3 nucleotide sequence: TGTGCCAGCAGCCTGAAGAGCGGGGGACTGGGCGAGCAGTACTTC. It is translated as CASSLKSGGLGEQYF.

This clone showed up just a few times. The chain recombines TRBV6-5 with TRBJ2-3, with a weak D call TRBD1 (6 bases). CDR1 and CDR2 from the germline V gene are MNHEY and SVGAGI. This CDR3 region has 15 residues. V was trimmed by 4 bases and J by 6 bases, leaving 17 bases between them. CDR3 amino acids: CASSLSRGMLDTQYF. The CDR3 nucleotides are TGTGCCAGCAGTTTGTCGAGGGGGATGTTGGATACGCAGTATTTT.

V usage is TRBV18 and J usage is TRBJ2-7, with 9 bases fitting TRBD1. Germline V gives CDR1 KGHSH, CDR2 LQKENI. This CDR3 is 15 amino acids long. The V segment lost 0 bases and the J segment 5 bases; nucleotides outside the gene matches: 5. CDR3 amino acids: CASSPPNRGLDEQYF. CDR3 coding DNA: TGTGCCAGCTCACCACCGAACAGGGGGCTCGACGAGCAGTACTTC.

J is TRBJ2-1 and V is TRBV20-1; TRBD2 matches 9 bases. J lost 8 bases, V lost 3 bases, and 8 bases had no gene match. CDR1 is DFQATT, CDR2 SNEGSKA, per germline (reference sequence). This CDR3 is 14 amino acids long. This CDR3 reads CSASPASGMDEQFF. CDR3 in DNA: TGCAGTGCTAGTCCGGCTAGCGGGATGGATGAGCAGTTCTTC.

The chain employs TRBV5-1 and TRBJ2-5; TRBD1 matches 12 bases. J was trimmed by 4 bases and V by 2 bases; bases with no gene match: 6. Germline-derived CDR1 and CDR2 are SGHRS and YFSETQ. CDR3 length: 16 amino acids. This CDR3 is CASSLPLGQGAETQYF. The DNA of the CDR3 is TGCGCCAGCAGCTTACCTTTGGGACAGGGGGCAGAGACCCAGTACTTC.

CDR3 sequence (DNA): TGTGCCAGCAGCTTAGGGGCAAACATTCAGTACTTC. This translates into CASSLGANIQYF. J is TRBJ2-4 and V is TRBV7-9; no definite D call. With 1 base removed from V and 6 bases from J, the gap between germline ends came to 4 bases. CDR1 and CDR2 (germline): SEHNR, FQNEAQ (reference sequence). The CDR3 runs 12 residues.

The CDR3 spells CASSLGLRQGTDTQYF. CDR3 sequence (DNA): TGTGCCAGCAGTTTAGGGTTACGACAGGGGACAGATACGCAGTATTTT. The rearrangement uses TRBV27 and TRBJ2-3; TRBD1 agrees at 8 bases. This CDR3 is 16 amino acids long. V was pared by 2 bases and J by 3 bases, with 7 bases of the junction left unmatched. Germline-derived CDR1 and CDR2 are MNHEY and SMNVEV (reference sequence).

The rearrangement links TRBV27 to TRBJ2-1, with 9 positions matching TRBD1. With 5 bases clipped from V and 8 bases from J, the junction kept 7 bases outside the gene matches. Germline values: CDR1 MNHEY, CDR2 SMNVEV (reference sequence). CDR3 size: 14 residues. The CDR3 DNA reads TGTGCCAGCAGTCCGACAGGGGGTGAGGATGAGCAGTTCTTC. Amino acids: CASSPTGGEDEQFF.

The genes are TRBV27 and TRBJ1-2, with 11 bases fitting TRBD1. Trimming cost V 5 bases and J 8 bases; bases outside gene matches: 4. This CDR3 region has 13 residues. Germline loops: CDR1 MNHEY, CDR2 SMNVEV (reference sequence). The CDR3 DNA follows: TGTGCCAGCAGTGGAGGACAGGGGGCCGGCTACACCTTC. Its translation is CASSGGQGAGYTF.

The chain has TRBV7-9 and TRBJ2-7, with TRBD1 matching 8 bases. The germline V gene encodes CDR1 SEHNR and CDR2 FQNEAQ (reference sequence). The J segment lost 4 bases and the V segment lost 5 bases, leaving 16 bases of the junction unmatched. This CDR3 contains 17 residues. The DNA of the CDR3 is TGTGCCAGCAGCCTAAGCTCAGGGGGCTCAGGCTGGTACGAGCAGTACTTC. It is translated as CASSLSSGGSGWYEQYF.

The J gene is TRBJ2-1, the V gene TRBV4-2; TRBD2 agrees at 7 bases. Germline V gene sequence: CDR1 LGHNA, CDR2 YNFKEQ. Unmatched junction bases numbered 10, after V lost 4 bases and J lost 16 bases. This CDR3 comprises 12 residues. Here the CDR3 reads CASSPLAGPIFF. The DNA of the CDR3 is TGTGCCAGCAGCCCGTTAGCGGGTCCCATATTCTTC.

V gene TRBV4-1 combines with J gene TRBJ1-5, with D possibly being TRBD1 (6 bases). CDR1 is MGHRA, CDR2 YSYEKL, per germline. V gave up 0 bases and J gave up 4 bases, with 13 bases separating them. The CDR3 spans 16 residues. The CDR3 nucleotides are TGCGCCAGCAGCCAAGAGGGAGGGGGAGAGAATCAGCCCCAGCATTTT. It is translated as CASSQEGGGENQPQHF.

The chain couples TRBV7-2 to TRBJ1-6; no clear D. The CDR3 has 14 residues. Germline assignment: CDR1 SGHTA and CDR2 FQGNSA. V shed 2 bases and J shed 6 bases, with 8 bases lying between them. The CDR3, as DNA: TGTGCCAGCAGCTTAAATTCAATTAATTCACCCCTCCACTTT. This gives the protein CASSLNSINSPLHF.

The genes are TRBV19 and TRBJ1-2; 7 bases fit TRBD1. Germline CDR1 LNHDA, CDR2 SQIVND (reference sequence). This CDR3 spans 15 amino acids. J was trimmed by 6 bases and V by 0 bases; bases with no gene match: 7. The CDR3 sequence: CASSIDGGGANGYTF. The CDR3, as DNA: TGTGCCAGTAGTATAGACGGAGGGGGCGCGAATGGCTACACCTTC.

The genes are TRBV7-2 and TRBJ2-7, with TRBD2 identical over 9 bases. CDR3 length equals 14 residues. Germline V lookup: CDR1 SGHTA, CDR2 FQGNSA. The ends lost 5 bases at V and 8 bases at J; junction bases unmatched: 10. The CDR3: CASSLGASGMQQYF. DNA for the CDR3: TGTGCCAGCAGCCTCGGAGCTAGCGGGATGCAGCAGTACTTC.

This clone has a single count. The chain combines TRBV7-2 with TRBJ2-5; tentative D call: TRBD2 (7 bases). V lost 1 base to trimming and J lost 4 bases, with 16 bases between them. Germline loops: CDR1 SGHTA, CDR2 FQGNSA. CDR3 length equals 16 residues. The DNA of the CDR3 is TGTGCCAGCAGCTTAGTTATGGGGGGGCTGGGAGAGACCCAGTACTTC. This gives the protein CASSLVMGGLGETQYF.